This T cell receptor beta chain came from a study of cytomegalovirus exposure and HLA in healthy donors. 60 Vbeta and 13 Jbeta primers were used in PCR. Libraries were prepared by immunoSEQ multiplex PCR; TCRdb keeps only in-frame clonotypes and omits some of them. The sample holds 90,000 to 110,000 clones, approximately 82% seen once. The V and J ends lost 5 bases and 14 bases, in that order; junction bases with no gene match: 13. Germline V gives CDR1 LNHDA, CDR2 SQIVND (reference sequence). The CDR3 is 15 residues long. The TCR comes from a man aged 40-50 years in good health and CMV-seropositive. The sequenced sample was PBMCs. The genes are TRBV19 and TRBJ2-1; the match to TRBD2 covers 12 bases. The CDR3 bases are TGTGCCAGTAGTTCCAGACTAGCGGGGGATCTTCGGAAGTTCTTC. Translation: CASSSRLAGDLRKFF.